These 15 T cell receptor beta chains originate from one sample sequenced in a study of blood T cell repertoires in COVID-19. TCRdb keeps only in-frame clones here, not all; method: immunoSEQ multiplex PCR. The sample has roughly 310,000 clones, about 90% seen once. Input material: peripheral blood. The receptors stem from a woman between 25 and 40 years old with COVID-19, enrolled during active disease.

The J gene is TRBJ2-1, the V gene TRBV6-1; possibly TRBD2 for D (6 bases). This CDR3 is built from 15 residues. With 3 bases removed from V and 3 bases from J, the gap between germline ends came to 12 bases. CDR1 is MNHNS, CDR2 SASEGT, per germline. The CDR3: CASSDPSAFYNEQFF. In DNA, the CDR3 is TGTGCCAGCAGTGACCCTAGCGCTTTCTACAATGAGCAGTTCTTC.

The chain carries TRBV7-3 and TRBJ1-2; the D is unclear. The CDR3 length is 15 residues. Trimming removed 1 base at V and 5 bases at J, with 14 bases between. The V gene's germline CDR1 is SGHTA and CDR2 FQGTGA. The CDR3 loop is CASSLNREDQYGYTF. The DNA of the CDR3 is TGTGCCAGCAGCTTAAACCGGGAGGACCAGTATGGCTACACCTTC.

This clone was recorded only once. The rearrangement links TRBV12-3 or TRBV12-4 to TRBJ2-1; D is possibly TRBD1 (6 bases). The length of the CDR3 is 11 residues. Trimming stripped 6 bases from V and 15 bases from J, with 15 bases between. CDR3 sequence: CASSHGVGGFF. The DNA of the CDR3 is TGTGCCAGCAGCCACGGAGTAGGGGGGTTCTTC.

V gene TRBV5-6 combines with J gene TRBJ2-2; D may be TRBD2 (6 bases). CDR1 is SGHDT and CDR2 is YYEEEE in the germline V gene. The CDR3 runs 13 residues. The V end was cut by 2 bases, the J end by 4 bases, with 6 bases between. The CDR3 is CASSFGGTGELFF. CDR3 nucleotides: TGTGCCAGCAGCTTCGGGGGCACCGGGGAGCTGTTTTTT. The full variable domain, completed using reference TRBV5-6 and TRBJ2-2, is DAGVTQSPTHLIKTRGQQVTLRCSPKSGHDTVSWYQQALGQGPQFIFQYYEEEERQRGNFPDRFSGHQFPNYSSELNVNALLLGDSALYLCASSFGGTGELFFGEGSRLTVL.

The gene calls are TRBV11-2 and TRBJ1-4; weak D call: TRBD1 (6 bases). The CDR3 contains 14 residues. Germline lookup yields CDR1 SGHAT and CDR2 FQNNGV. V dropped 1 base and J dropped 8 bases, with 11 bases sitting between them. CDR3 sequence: CASSLGQVGEKLFF. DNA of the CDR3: TGTGCCAGCAGCTTAGGACAGGTTGGAGAAAAACTGTTTTTT.

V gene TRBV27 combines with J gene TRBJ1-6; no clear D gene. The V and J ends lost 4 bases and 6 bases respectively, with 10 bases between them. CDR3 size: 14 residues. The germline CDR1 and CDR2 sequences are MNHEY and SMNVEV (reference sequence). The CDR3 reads CASSYRGSNSPLHF. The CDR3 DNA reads TGTGCCAGCAGTTATCGGGGAAGTAATTCACCCCTCCACTTT.

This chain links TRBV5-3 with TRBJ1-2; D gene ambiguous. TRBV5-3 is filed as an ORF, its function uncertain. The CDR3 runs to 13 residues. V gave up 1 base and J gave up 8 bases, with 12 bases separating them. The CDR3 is CARSLIHPQGYTF. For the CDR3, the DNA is TGTGCCAGAAGCTTGATTCACCCCCAGGGCTACACCTTC.

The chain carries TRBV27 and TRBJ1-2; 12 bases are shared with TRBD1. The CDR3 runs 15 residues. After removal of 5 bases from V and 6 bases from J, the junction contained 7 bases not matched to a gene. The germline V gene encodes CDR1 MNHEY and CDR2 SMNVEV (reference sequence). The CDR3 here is CASSASGQGANGYTF. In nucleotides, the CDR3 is TGTGCCAGCAGTGCCTCGGGACAGGGGGCTAATGGCTACACCTTC.

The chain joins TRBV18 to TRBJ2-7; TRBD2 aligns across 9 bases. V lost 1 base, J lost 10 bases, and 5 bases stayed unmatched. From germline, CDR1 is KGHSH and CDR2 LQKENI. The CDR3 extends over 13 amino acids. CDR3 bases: TGTGCCAGCTCACCACTAGTAGCGGGGGCCCAGTACTTC. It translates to CASSPLVAGAQYF.

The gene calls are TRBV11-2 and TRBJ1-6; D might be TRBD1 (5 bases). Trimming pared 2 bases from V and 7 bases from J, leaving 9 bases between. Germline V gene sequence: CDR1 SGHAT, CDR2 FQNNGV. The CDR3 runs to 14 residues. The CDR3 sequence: CASSLRQLNSPLHF. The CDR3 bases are TGTGCCAGCAGCTTAAGACAGTTGAATTCACCCCTCCACTTT.

In DNA form, the CDR3 reads TGTGCCAGCAGTGAAGGTGGAGTAGCGGGAGAGCTTCGTAATGAGCAGTTCTTC. This codes for CASSEGGVAGELRNEQFF. The chain recombines TRBV6-1 with TRBJ2-1; TRBD2 agrees at 9 bases. Trimming at V came to 1 base and at J to 7 bases, leaving 14 bases not matched to a gene. This CDR3 is 18 amino acids long. Germline CDR1 is MNHNS and CDR2 is SASEGT.

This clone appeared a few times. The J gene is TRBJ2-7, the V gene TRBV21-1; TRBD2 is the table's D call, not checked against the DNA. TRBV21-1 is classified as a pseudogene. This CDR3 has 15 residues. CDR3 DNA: TGTGCCAGCAGCATCAGACTAGCGGCTCCTTACGAGCAGTACTTC. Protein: CASSIRLAAPYEQYF.

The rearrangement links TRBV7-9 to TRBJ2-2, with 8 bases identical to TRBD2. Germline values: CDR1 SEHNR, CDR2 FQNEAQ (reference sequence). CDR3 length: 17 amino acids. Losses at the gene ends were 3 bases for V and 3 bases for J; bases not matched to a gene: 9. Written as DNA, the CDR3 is TGTGCCAGCAGCTTGGTGAGGGCGGGAGGATACACCGGGGAGCTGTTTTTT. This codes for CASSLVRAGGYTGELFF.

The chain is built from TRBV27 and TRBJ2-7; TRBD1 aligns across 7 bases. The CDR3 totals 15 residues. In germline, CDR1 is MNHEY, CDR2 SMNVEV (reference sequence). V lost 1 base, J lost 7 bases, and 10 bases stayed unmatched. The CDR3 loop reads CASSLWGTDRGEQYF. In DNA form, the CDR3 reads TGTGCCAGCAGTTTATGGGGGACAGATAGAGGGGAGCAGTACTTC.

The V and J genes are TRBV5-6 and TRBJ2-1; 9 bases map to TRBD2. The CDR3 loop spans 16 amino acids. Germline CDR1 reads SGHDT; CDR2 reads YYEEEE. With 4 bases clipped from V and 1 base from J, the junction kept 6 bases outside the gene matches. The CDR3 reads CASSQAGGWSYNEQFF. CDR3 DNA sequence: TGTGCCAGCAGCCAAGCGGGGGGTTGGTCCTACAATGAGCAGTTCTTC.